This TCR beta chain comes out of a study of blood T cell repertoires in COVID-19. Study-wide context: Researchers got acute and convalescent COVID-19 samples from the United States, Italy and Spain. In each case, the material was cDNA or gDNA derived from T cells, B-cell-depleted T cells, or PBMCs.

Sequencing was performed with immunoSEQ multiplex PCR; in TCRdb, only in-frame clones are kept and a portion is missing. The sample includes about 240,000 clones, more than 75% seen only once; the top ten take more than 6.5%. The CDR3 totals 15 residues. CDR1 LGHDT and CDR2 YNNKEL come from the germline V gene (reference sequence). Trimming shortened V by 4 bases and J by 3 bases, and 13 bases separated the two germline ends. Sample: peripheral blood. The V and J genes are TRBV3-1 (or the pseudogene TRBV3-2) and TRBJ1-5, with D perhaps TRBD1 (5 bases). This receptor was identified in a woman aged 70 to 79 with active or convalescent COVID-19. As DNA, the CDR3 is TGTGCCAGCAGCCTCGGGGGAGAGACCAATCAGCCCCAGCATTTT. As protein: CASSLGGETNQPQHF.